Reported below is one T cell receptor (beta chain). This entry comes from a study of OX40 agonist ivuxolimab in advanced cancers. Study-wide context: Ivuxolimab, an antibody acting as an agonist of OX40 (CD134), was used to treat patients.

Sequencing was performed with immunoSEQ multiplex PCR; in TCRdb, only in-frame clones are kept and a portion is missing. The sample has under 100,000 clones; 83% are singletons. The CDR3 length is 13 residues. CDR1 is SGHTA, CDR2 FQGTGA, per germline. The V end was cut by 2 bases, the J end by 2 bases, with 6 bases between. The sampling schedule covered blood at baseline, cycle 4 day 1, and cycle 7 day 1. The specimen comprised CD4+ or CD8+ T cells sorted from blood, sampled in a trial of the OX40 agonist ivuxolimab. The clonotype comes from an adult with an advanced solid tumor such as melanoma, head and neck, liver or kidney cancer. This sequence joins TRBV7-3 and TRBJ2-5; possible D gene TRBD2, 5 bases. The CDR3 nucleotides read TGTGCCAGCAGCTTAGGGGAGCAAGAGACCCAGTACTTC. Translation gives CASSLGEQETQYF.